One T cell receptor (beta chain) is described in this entry. Its cognate antigen is unknown. The data derive from a study of T cells after yellow fever vaccination. Germline V lookup: CDR1 LNHNV, CDR2 YYDKDF (reference sequence). This CDR3 contains 17 residues. After removal of 1 base from V and 12 bases from J, the junction contained 18 bases not matched to a gene. TCRdb analysed the 5' RACE reads with MiXCR anew, one entry per CDR3 protein. This table holds some 390,000 distinct CDR3 sequences, 6% to 8% found once. Whole-study findings and limits: Just a small share of clonotypes turned up in the CD4 compartment as well as the CD8 compartment. Most primary-vaccination clones recurred post-booster (about 96% CD4, about 90% CD8).

This material consisted of PBMCs, taken 5 days after the yellow fever booster vaccination. This chain links TRBV15 with TRBJ2-1; 7 nucleotides agree with TRBD2. This TCR was recovered from a man aged 30-40 years who received the YFV17D yellow fever vaccine. The CDR3, as DNA: TGTGCCACCAGCAGAGTGGCCGAAGCGGGACCTACCTCGGGGCAGTTCTTC. It is translated as CATSRVAEAGPTSGQFF.